Listed below are T cell receptor beta chains from one sample, sequenced in a study of T cells and Merkel cell carcinoma outcomes. Profiling relied on immunoSEQ multiplex PCR, and the TCRdb table lists in-frame clones only, not all of them. The sample has 5,000 to 7,500 clones, over 60% seen once; the top ten hold 11% to 15%. Material: tumor tissue from Merkel cell carcinoma. These receptors came from a human donor with Merkel cell carcinoma. Some clones in this sample may be carry-over from other donors' samples. Each CDR3 is given with its conserved first and last residue. The D gene is left open where the match is weak. Size values are once, few and many counts, or a class for expanded clones, and some rows have none.

D: -
V: TRBV5-1
size: -
J: TRBJ1-1
DNA: TGCGCCAGCAGCGGTGGACCTCCGCCCGAAGCTTTCTTT
CDR3: CASSGGPPPEAFF

D: TRBD1
V: TRBV18
size: -
J: TRBJ1-2
DNA: TGTGCCAGCTCACCACGGGGGACAGAGAACTATGGCTACACCTTC
CDR3: CASSPRGTENYGYTF

D: TRBD1
V: TRBV5-1
size: -
J: TRBJ2-7
DNA: TGCGCCAGCAGCCCGGGACAGGGGTTATACGAGCAGTACTTC
CDR3: CASSPGQGLYEQYF

D: -
V: TRBV7-8
size: -
J: TRBJ1-2
DNA: TGTGCCAGCAGCTTAGAAGGTCTCCTAAAGGGATATGGCTACACCTTC
CDR3: CASSLEGLLKGYGYTF

D: TRBD2
V: TRBV9
size: few
J: TRBJ2-3
DNA: TGTGCCAGCAGCCCGGGACTAGGGGTGGATACGCAGTATTTT
CDR3: CASSPGLGVDTQYF

D: -
V: TRBV13
size: -
J: TRBJ2-3
DNA: TGTGCCAGCAGCTTTCGGACAGATACGCAGTATTTT
CDR3: CASSFRTDTQYF

D: -
V: TRBV30
size: -
J: TRBJ1-3
DNA: TGTGCCTGGAAGCGCTCTGGAAACACCATATATTTT
CDR3: CAWKRSGNTIYF

D: TRBD1
V: TRBV30
size: -
J: TRBJ1-1
DNA: TGTGCCTGGGATCCATCGGACAGGGCGGTCCCTGAAGCTTTCTTT
CDR3: CAWDPSDRAVPEAFF

D: -
V: TRBV5-1
size: -
J: TRBJ2-7
DNA: TGCGCCAGCAGCTTGGTGGGCAGGGAGGACTCCTACGAGCAGTACTTC
CDR3: CASSLVGREDSYEQYF

D: -
V: TRBV19
size: -
J: TRBJ2-2
DNA: TGTGCCAGTAGTAAGTGGCTAGCTTACACCGGGGAGCTGTTTTTT
CDR3: CASSKWLAYTGELFF

D: -
V: TRBV29-1
size: once
J: TRBJ2-1
DNA: TGCAGCGTTGACGGTAGGAGCAAAAGCAATGAGCAGTTCTTC
CDR3: CSVDGRSKSNEQFF

D: -
V: TRBV18
size: few
J: TRBJ2-5
DNA: TGTGCCAGCTCACCACAGCTAGCTGGTGAGACCCAGTACTTC
CDR3: CASSPQLAGETQYF

D: -
V: TRBV30
size: -
J: TRBJ2-4
DNA: TGTGCCTGGAGTTTGGAAAACATTCAGTACTTC
CDR3: CAWSLENIQYF

D: -
V: TRBV2
size: -
J: TRBJ1-1
DNA: TGTGCCAGCAGAGGAGGGGGAATAACGAACACTGAAGCTTTCTTT
CDR3: CASRGGGITNTEAFF

D: -
V: TRBV4-2
size: -
J: TRBJ1-2
DNA: TGTGCCAGCAGCCAAGACAGAAACTATGGCTACACCTTC
CDR3: CASSQDRNYGYTF

D: TRBD2
V: TRBV7-9
size: -
J: TRBJ2-3
DNA: TGTGCCAGCAGCTTAGCCGCGACTAGCGCGAGGGATACGCAGTATTTT
CDR3: CASSLAATSARDTQYF

D: -
V: TRBV18
size: -
J: TRBJ1-1
DNA: TGTGCCAGCTCAACCGGGATGAACACTGAAGCTTTCTTT
CDR3: CASSTGMNTEAFF

D: -
V: TRBV5-1
size: -
J: TRBJ2-7
DNA: TGCGCCAGCAGCCCTCACTCCGTCTATTCCTACGAGCAGTACTTC
CDR3: CASSPHSVYSYEQYF

D: -
V: TRBV10-3
size: few
J: TRBJ2-3
DNA: TGTGCCATCGGGGTGGAGACAGATACGCAGTATTTT
CDR3: CAIGVETDTQYF

D: -
V: TRBV7-8
size: few
J: TRBJ1-5
DNA: TGTGCCAGCAGCTTAGAGTCCCTTCTCAAAAATCAGCCCCAGCATTTT
CDR3: CASSLESLLKNQPQHF

D: -
V: TRBV7-9
size: -
J: TRBJ1-1
DNA: TGTGCCAGCAGCTTATCTCTAGGTGACAGATATAACACTGAAGCTTTCTTT
CDR3: CASSLSLGDRYNTEAFF

D: TRBD1
V: TRBV19
size: -
J: TRBJ2-7
DNA: TGTGCCAGTAAGGGACAGGGAAACTACGAGCAGTACTTC
CDR3: CASKGQGNYEQYF